This TCR beta chain appears in the sequencing data of a study of OX40 agonist ivuxolimab in advanced cancers. Overall study: At doses from 0.01 to 10 mg/kg, patients were given intravenous ivuxolimab every 2 weeks. Two patients with cutaneous melanoma and one with hepatocellular carcinoma, three in total, showed partial responses. Study-level findings and limits: There were also nonresponders showing low normalized T-cell clonal expansion.

Researchers took blood at baseline, on cycle 4 day 1, and on cycle 7 day 1. Generated by immunoSEQ multiplex PCR, the TCRdb table keeps only in-frame clones and is missing some. The sample has 60,000 to 75,000 clones, around nine tenths seen once. Comment on this clone: Its antigen is undetermined.

Germline V gives CDR1 LGHNA, CDR2 YSLEER. CDR3 length: 15 residues. The V gene end was trimmed by 3 bases and the J gene end by 3 bases; junction bases not matched to a gene: 4. The receptor comes from an adult with an advanced solid tumor such as melanoma, head and neck, liver or kidney cancer. This rearrangement joins TRBV4-3 to TRBJ2-7, with 11 bases matching TRBD2. The sequenced sample was CD4+ or CD8+ T cells sorted from blood, obtained in a trial of the OX40 agonist ivuxolimab. CDR3 loop: CASSQGTSGNYEQYF. The CDR3 nucleotides read TGCGCCAGCAGCCAGGGGACTAGCGGAAACTACGAGCAGTACTTC.